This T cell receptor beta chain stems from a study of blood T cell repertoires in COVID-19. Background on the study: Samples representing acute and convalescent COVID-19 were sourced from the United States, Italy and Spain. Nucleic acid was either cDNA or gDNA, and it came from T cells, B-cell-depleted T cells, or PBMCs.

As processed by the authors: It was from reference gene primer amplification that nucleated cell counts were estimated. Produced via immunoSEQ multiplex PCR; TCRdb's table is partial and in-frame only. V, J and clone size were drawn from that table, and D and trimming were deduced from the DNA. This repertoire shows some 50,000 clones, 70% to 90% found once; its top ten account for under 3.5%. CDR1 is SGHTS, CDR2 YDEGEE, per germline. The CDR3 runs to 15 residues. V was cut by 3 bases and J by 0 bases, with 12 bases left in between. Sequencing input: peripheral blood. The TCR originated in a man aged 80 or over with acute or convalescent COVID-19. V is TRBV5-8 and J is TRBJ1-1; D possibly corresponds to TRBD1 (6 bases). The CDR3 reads CASSSGQFMNTEAFF. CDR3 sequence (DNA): TGTGCCAGCAGCTCCGGACAGTTTATGAACACTGAAGCTTTCTTT.